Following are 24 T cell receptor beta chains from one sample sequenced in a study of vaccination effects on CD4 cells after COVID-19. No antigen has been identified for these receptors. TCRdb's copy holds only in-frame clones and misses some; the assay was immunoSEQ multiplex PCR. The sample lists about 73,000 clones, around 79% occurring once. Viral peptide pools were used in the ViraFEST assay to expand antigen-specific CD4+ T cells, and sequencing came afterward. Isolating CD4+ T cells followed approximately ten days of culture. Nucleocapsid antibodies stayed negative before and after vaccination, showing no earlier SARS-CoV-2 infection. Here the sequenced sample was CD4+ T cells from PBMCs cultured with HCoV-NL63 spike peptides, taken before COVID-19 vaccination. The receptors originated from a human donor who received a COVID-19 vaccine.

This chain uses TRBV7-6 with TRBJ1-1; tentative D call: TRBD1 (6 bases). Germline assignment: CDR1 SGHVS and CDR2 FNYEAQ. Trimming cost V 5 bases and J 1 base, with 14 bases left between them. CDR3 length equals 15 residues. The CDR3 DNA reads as TGTGCCAGCAGCCTCAGGGGTTTTGAGAACACTGAAGCTTTCTTT. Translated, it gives CASSLRGFENTEAFF.

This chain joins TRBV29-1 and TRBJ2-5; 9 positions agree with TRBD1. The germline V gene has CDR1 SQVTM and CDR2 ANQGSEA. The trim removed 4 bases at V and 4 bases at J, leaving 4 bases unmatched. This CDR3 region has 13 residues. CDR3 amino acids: CSVGGQGAETQYF. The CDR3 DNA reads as TGCAGCGTTGGGGGACAGGGCGCAGAGACCCAGTACTTC.

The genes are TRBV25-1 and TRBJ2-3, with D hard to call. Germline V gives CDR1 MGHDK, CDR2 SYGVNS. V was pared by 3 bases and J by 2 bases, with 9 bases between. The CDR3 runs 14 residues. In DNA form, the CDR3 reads TGTGCCAGCAGTGATCGGATCCTCACAGATACGCAGTATTTT. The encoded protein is CASSDRILTDTQYF.

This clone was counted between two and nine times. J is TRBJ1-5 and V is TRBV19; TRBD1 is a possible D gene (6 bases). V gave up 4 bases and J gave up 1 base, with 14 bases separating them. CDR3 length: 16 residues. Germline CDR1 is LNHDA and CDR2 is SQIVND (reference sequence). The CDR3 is CASSSPGAGSNQPQHF. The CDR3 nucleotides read TGTGCCAGTAGTAGTCCGGGGGCGGGAAGCAATCAGCCCCAGCATTTT.

The chain's CDR3 is CASSLVDGSPVRV. Written as DNA, the CDR3 is TGTGCCAGCAGCTTAGTAGACGGGAGTCCCGTTAGGGTC. V usage is TRBV11-2 and J usage is TRBJ2-7; possible D gene TRBD2, 6 bases. Germline lookup yields CDR1 SGHAT and CDR2 FQNNGV. The CDR3 consists of 13 residues.

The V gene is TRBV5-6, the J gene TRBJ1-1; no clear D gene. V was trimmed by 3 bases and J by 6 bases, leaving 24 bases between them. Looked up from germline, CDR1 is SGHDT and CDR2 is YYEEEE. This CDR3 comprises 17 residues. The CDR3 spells CASSSFKTVPTIPEAFF. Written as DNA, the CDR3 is TGTGCCAGCAGCTCCTTTAAAACGGTCCCGACGATCCCTGAAGCTTTCTTT.

The CDR3 is CASSPLTGTSGNTIYF. The CDR3 DNA is TGCGCCAGCAGCCCTCTAACGGGCACCTCTGGAAACACCATATATTTT. This chain connects TRBV4-3 to TRBJ1-3; D uncertain. Trimming took off 4 bases at V and 0 bases at J, with 13 bases between the two ends. CDR1 LGHNA and CDR2 YSLEER come from the germline V gene. The length of the CDR3 is 16 residues.

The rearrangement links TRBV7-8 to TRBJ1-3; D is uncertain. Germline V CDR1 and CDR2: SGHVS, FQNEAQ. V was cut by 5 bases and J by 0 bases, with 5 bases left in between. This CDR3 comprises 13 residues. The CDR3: CASSVDSGNTIYF. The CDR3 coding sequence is TGTGCCAGCAGCGTGGACTCTGGAAACACCATATATTTT.

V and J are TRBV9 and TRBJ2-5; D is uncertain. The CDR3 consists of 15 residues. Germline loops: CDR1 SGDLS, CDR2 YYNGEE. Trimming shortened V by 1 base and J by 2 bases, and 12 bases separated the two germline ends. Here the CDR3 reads CASSVRGSAQETQYF. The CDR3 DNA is TGTGCCAGCAGCGTACGTGGCAGTGCACAAGAGACCCAGTACTTC.

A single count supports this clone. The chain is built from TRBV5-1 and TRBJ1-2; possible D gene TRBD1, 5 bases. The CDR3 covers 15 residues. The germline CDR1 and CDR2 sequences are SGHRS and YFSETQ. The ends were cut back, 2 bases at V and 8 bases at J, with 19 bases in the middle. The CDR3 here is CASSFSDSDPNGYTF. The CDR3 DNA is TGCGCCAGCAGCTTCTCCGACAGTGACCCCAACGGCTACACCTTC.

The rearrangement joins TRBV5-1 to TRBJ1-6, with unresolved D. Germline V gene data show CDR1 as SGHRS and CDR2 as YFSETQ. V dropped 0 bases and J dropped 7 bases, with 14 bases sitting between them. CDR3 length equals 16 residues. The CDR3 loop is CASSLAPGSSNSPLHF. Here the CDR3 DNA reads TGCGCCAGCAGCTTGGCTCCCGGGAGTAGCAATTCACCCCTCCACTTT.

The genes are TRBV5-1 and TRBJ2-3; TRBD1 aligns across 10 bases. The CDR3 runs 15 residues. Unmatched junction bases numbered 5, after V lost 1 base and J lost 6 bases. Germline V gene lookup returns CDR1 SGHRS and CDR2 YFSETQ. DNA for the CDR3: TGCGCCAGCAGCTTGAGTGGACAGGGGGGGGATACGCAGTATTTT. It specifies CASSLSGQGGDTQYF.

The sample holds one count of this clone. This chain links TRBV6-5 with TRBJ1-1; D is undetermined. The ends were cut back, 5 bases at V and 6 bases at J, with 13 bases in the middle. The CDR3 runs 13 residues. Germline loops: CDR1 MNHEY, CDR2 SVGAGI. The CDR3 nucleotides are TGTGCCAGCAGTCTTAGGGCGCTCGCTGAAGCTTTCTTT. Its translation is CASSLRALAEAFF.

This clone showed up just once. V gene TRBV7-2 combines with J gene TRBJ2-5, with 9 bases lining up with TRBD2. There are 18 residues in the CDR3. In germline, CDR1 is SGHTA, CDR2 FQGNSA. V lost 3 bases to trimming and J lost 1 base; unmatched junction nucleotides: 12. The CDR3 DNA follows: TGTGCCAGCAGCTTTGGACTAGCGTCCCTTTGGTTCCAAGAGACCCAGTACTTC. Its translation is CASSFGLASLWFQETQYF.

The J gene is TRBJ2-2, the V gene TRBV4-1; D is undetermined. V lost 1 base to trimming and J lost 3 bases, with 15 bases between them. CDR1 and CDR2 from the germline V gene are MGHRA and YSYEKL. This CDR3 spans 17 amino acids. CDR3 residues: CASSQANLVGYTGELFF. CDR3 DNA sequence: TGCGCCAGCAGCCAAGCCAACCTCGTAGGATACACCGGGGAGCTGTTTTTT.

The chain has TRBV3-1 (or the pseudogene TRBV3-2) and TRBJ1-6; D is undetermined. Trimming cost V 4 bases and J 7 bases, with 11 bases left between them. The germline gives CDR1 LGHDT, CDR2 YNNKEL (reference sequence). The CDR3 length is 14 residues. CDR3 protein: CASSLSVTNSPLHF. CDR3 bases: TGTGCCAGCAGCCTCTCAGTGACAAATTCACCCCTCCACTTT.

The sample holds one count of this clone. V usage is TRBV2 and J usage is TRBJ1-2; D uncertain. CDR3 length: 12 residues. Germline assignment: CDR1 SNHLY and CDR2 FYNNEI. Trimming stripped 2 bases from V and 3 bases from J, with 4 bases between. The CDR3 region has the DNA TGTGCCAGCAGTGAACAGGACTATGGCTACACCTTC. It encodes CASSEQDYGYTF.

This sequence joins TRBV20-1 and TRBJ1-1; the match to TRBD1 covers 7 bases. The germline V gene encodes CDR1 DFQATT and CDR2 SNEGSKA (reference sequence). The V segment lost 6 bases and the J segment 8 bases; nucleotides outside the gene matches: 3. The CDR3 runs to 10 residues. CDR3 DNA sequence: TGCAGTGCCAGGGACAGCGAAGCTTTCTTT. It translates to CSARDSEAFF.

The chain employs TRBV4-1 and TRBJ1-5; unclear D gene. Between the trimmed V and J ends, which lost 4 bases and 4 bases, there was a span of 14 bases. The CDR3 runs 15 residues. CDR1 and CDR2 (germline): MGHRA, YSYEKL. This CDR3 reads CASSPDLPGNQPQHF. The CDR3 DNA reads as TGCGCCAGCAGCCCAGACTTACCCGGGAATCAGCCCCAGCATTTT.

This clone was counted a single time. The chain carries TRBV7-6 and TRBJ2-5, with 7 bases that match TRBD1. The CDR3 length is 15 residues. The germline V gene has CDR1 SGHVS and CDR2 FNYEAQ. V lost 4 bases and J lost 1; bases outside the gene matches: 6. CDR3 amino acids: CASSYSGTVQETQYF. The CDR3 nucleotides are TGTGCCAGCAGCTACTCCGGGACAGTCCAAGAGACCCAGTACTTC.

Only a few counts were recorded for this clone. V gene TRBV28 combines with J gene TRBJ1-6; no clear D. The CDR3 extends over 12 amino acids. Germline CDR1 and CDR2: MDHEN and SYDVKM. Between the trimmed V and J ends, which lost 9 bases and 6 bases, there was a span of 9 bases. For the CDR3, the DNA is TGTGCCAGTAGGGATGGTAATTCACCCCTCCACTTT. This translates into CASRDGNSPLHF.

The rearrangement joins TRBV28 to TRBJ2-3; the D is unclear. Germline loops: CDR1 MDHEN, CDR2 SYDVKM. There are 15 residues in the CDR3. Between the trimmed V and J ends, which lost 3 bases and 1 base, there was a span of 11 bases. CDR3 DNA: TGTGCCAGCAGTTTCCCCAGTCTGGGCACAGATACGCAGTATTTT. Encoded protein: CASSFPSLGTDTQYF.

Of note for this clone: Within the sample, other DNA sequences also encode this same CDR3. The CDR3 nucleotides are TGCGCCAGCAGCTTCCCAGGAGATACGCAGTATTTT. Amino acid sequence: CASSFPGDTQYF. The chain is built from TRBV5-1 and TRBJ2-3; no clear D. V lost 2 bases and J 5 bases, leaving 6 bases between the germline ends. This CDR3 region has 12 residues. Germline V gene sequence: CDR1 SGHRS, CDR2 YFSETQ.

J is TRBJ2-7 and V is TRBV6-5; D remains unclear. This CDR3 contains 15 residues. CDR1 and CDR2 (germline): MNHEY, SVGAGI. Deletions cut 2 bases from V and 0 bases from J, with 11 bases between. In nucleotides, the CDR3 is TGTGCCAGCAGTTACCCGCCACAGAGCTCCTACGAGCAGTACGTC. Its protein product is CASSYPPQSSYEQYV.